This entry lists 10 T cell receptor beta chains sequenced from one sample in a study of CD8+ T cells in alopecia areata. In each case, RNA was isolated and then reverse transcribed into cDNA as the sequencing template. This table comes from immunoSEQ multiplex PCR, and its TCRdb copy is limited to in-frame clones, with some not included. The sample lists 150,000 or so clones, 45% to 60% occurring once. Sequencing was performed on CD4+ T cells sorted from blood. Source of these receptors: a human donor with alopecia areata.

This clone was found a few times. V gene TRBV7-9 combines with J gene TRBJ2-1; TRBD2 aligns across 7 bases. V dropped 5 bases and J dropped 0; count of bases not matched to a gene: 7. The CDR3 spans 16 residues. Germline lookup yields CDR1 SEHNR and CDR2 FQNEAQ (reference sequence). Written as DNA, the CDR3 is TGTGCCAGCAGCCTAACTAGCGCCAGCTCCTACAATGAGCAGTTCTTC. This gives the protein CASSLTSASSYNEQFF.

The table lists this clone with a few counts. The chain employs TRBV7-9 and TRBJ2-7; 7 bases line up with TRBD2. The CDR3 is 15 amino acids. The trim removed 1 base at V and 4 bases at J, leaving 7 bases unmatched. Germline values: CDR1 SEHNR, CDR2 FQNEAQ (reference sequence). The CDR3 reads CASSLGGGRSYEQYF. The CDR3 DNA is TGTGCCAGCAGCTTAGGGGGCGGGAGATCGTACGAGCAGTACTTC.

This chain links TRBV29-1 with TRBJ2-4; D is uncertain. The germline CDR1 and CDR2 sequences are SQVTM and ANQGSEA. There are 14 residues in the CDR3. V gave up 0 bases and J gave up 8 bases, with 14 bases separating them. CDR3 amino acids: CSVEDQARTDIQYF. As DNA, the CDR3 is TGCAGCGTTGAAGATCAGGCCAGGACGGACATTCAGTACTTC.

The CDR3 reads CAWSVLQDEQYF. The DNA for the CDR3 is TGTGCCTGGAGTGTATTGCAGGACGAGCAGTACTTC. The V and J genes are TRBV30 and TRBJ2-7; D is uncertain. Germline V gene data show CDR1 as GTSNPN and CDR2 as SVGIG (reference sequence). The CDR3 is 12 residues long. V lost 0 bases and J 5 bases, leaving 8 bases between the germline ends.

The chain joins TRBV7-6 to TRBJ2-7; TRBD2 might be the D (6 bases). Between the trimmed V and J ends, which lost 2 bases and 4 bases, there was a span of 9 bases. The CDR3 is made up of 13 amino acids. Per the germline V gene, CDR1 is SGHVS and CDR2 is FNYEAQ. The CDR3 coding sequence is TGTGCCAGCAGCTTACTGGAGGGATACGAGCAGTACTTC. Its translation: CASSLLEGYEQYF.

As concerns this clone: Different DNA sequences within this sample yield the same CDR3. The genes are TRBV5-1 and TRBJ2-3; D may be TRBD1 (5 bases). Trimming stripped 0 bases from V and 0 bases from J, with 5 bases between. This CDR3 region has 14 residues. CDR1 and CDR2 (germline): SGHRS, YFSETQ. The CDR3 spells CASSLDRSTDTQYF. CDR3 coding DNA: TGCGCCAGCAGCTTGGACAGGAGCACAGATACGCAGTATTTT.

The sample holds one count of this clone. The rearrangement links TRBV29-1 to TRBJ1-1; D unclear. This CDR3 is 13 amino acids long. Germline V gives CDR1 SQVTM, CDR2 ANQGSEA. Trimming removed 4 bases from V and 1 base from J, with 10 bases in between. Here the CDR3 DNA reads TGCAGCGTTGCGATAGACGAGAACACTGAAGCTTTCTTT. Residues: CSVAIDENTEAFF.

V usage is TRBV28 and J usage is TRBJ2-3, with a possible D match to TRBD2 (5 bases). CDR1 and CDR2 (germline): MDHEN, SYDVKM. This CDR3 region has 17 residues. V was cut by 6 bases and J by 3 bases, with 22 bases left in between. The chain's CDR3 is CASSPVGAHRGTDTQYF. As DNA, the CDR3 is TGTGCCAGCAGCCCCGTTGGCGCCCATCGAGGGACAGATACGCAGTATTTT.

This clone was observed a handful of times. The CDR3 loop reads CASRSAGVPSYEQYF. The CDR3 DNA follows: TGTGCCAGCAGGTCAGCGGGAGTCCCCTCCTACGAGCAGTACTTC. The V gene is TRBV7-2, the J gene TRBJ2-7; 8 bases agree with TRBD2. J gave up 0 bases and V 6 bases, and 7 bases lay outside the gene matches. In germline, CDR1 is SGHTA, CDR2 FQGNSA. This CDR3 region has 15 residues. The full variable domain, its missing parts supplied by reference TRBV7-2 and TRBJ2-7, is GAGVSQSPSNKVTEKGKDVELRCDPISGHTALYWYRQSLGQGLEFLIYFQGNSAPDKSGLPSDRFSAERTGGSVSTLTIQRTQQEDSAVYLCASRSAGVPSYEQYFGPGTRLTVT.

The V call is TRBV6-6, the J call TRBJ2-3; D possibly uses TRBD1 or TRBD2 (6 bases each). Germline V CDR1 and CDR2: MNHNY, SVGAGI (reference sequence). V was clipped by 4 bases and J by 3 bases, with 14 bases between them. The CDR3 sequence is 15 residues long. The CDR3 region is CASSSGKGGTDTQYF. CDR3 coding DNA: TGTGCCAGCAGTTCCGGGAAAGGGGGGACAGATACGCAGTATTTT.